The 11 T cell receptor beta chains given below trace back to one sample, sequenced in a study of T-cell reconstitution after alpha-beta-depleted transplantation in children. This sample's TCRbeta library carried unique molecular identifier barcodes. TCRdb used MiXCR to reprocess the PCR reads, holding one entry per CDR3 protein. Of 700,000 to 850,000 distinct CDR3 sequences listed, approximately 15% are singletons. The material was PBMCs, mostly from graft donor cells, obtained 360 days after TCRalphabeta/CD19-depleted stem cell transplant. The receptors derive from a male patient aged 10 to 17 who had a stem cell transplant for acute lymphoblastic leukemia, so the T cells may come from the graft donor.

The chain links TRBV30 to TRBJ2-3; 12 nucleotides agree with TRBD2. J gave up 4 bases and V 6 bases, and 8 bases lay outside the gene matches. There are 15 residues in the CDR3. Germline V gene lookup returns CDR1 GTSNPN and CDR2 SVGIG (reference sequence). The CDR3 nucleotides read TGTGCCTGCAACCCTCTAGCGGGGGGGCCAGATACGCAGTATTTT. It specifies CACNPLAGGPDTQYF.

This clonotype was seen a handful of times. In DNA form, the CDR3 reads TGTGCCAGTAGTTCCTCCGGACTAGCGGGAGGCCAGAACACCGGGGAGCTGTTTTTT. It encodes CASSSSGLAGGQNTGELFF. This chain joins TRBV19 and TRBJ2-2, with 14 bases fitting TRBD2. In germline, CDR1 is LNHDA, CDR2 SQIVND (reference sequence). With 5 bases clipped from V and 1 base from J, the junction kept 9 bases outside the gene matches. CDR3 length equals 19 residues.

This clonotype was observed at least ten times. V and J are TRBV12-3 or TRBV12-4 and TRBJ2-7; 7 bases map to TRBD2. The CDR3 has 17 amino acids. V was pared by 3 bases and J by 2 bases, with 13 bases of the junction left unmatched. This CDR3 reads CASSFPNGLGVTYEQYF. In DNA, the CDR3 is TGTGCCAGCAGTTTCCCCAACGGACTAGGTGTGACCTACGAGCAGTACTTC.

This clonotype was detected only a few times. The chain joins TRBV6-1 to TRBJ1-5, with a weak D call TRBD1 (5 bases). V was shortened by 3 bases and J by 4 bases, with 13 bases between the two germline ends. This CDR3 contains 15 residues. Germline CDR1 reads MNHNS; CDR2 reads SASEGT. CDR3 sequence reads: CASSDQGAGNQPQHF. CDR3 DNA sequence: TGTGCCAGCAGTGACCAAGGGGCAGGTAATCAGCCCCAGCATTTT.

The chain is built from TRBV10-3 and TRBJ2-7; D gene ambiguous. The CDR3 consists of 11 residues. In germline, CDR1 is ENHRY, CDR2 SYGVKD. V lost 4 bases and J 5 bases, leaving 6 bases between the germline ends. Here the CDR3 reads CAISARNEQYF. Here the CDR3 DNA reads TGTGCCATCAGTGCCCGAAACGAGCAGTACTTC.

This clonotype appeared a few times. The genes are TRBV6-5 and TRBJ1-2, with unresolved D. This CDR3 has 16 residues. Trimming left V 2 bases short and J 0 bases short, with 13 bases between. Germline CDR1 MNHEY, CDR2 SVGAGI. Written as DNA, the CDR3 is TGTGCCAGCAGTTACGACATGATTAGCTCTAACTATGGCTACACCTTC. It is translated as CASSYDMISSNYGYTF.

The J gene is TRBJ2-7, the V gene TRBV5-1; the D gene is possibly TRBD1 (5 bases). The CDR3 runs 16 residues. Germline CDR1 and CDR2: SGHRS and YFSETQ. Trimming took off 0 bases at V and 3 bases at J, with 16 bases between the two ends. CDR3 DNA: TGCGCCAGCAGCTTGGCCCCCTCGGGCCAGGGCTACGAGCAGTACTTC. It codes for CASSLAPSGQGYEQYF.

DNA of the CDR3: TGTGCCAGCAGCCAAGATCAGGGACTAGAGTACAATGAGCAGTTCTTC. Translating it yields CASSQDQGLEYNEQFF. The chain couples TRBV14 to TRBJ2-1, with 8 bases lining up with TRBD2. Trimming removed 0 bases from V and 4 bases from J; junction bases left unmatched: 5. The germline CDR1 and CDR2 sequences are SGHDN and FVKESK. The CDR3 is 16 residues long.

V usage is TRBV7-8 and J usage is TRBJ2-1; D might be TRBD1 (6 bases). V dropped 5 bases and J dropped 9 bases, with 20 bases sitting between them. This CDR3 comprises 15 residues. In germline, CDR1 is SGHVS, CDR2 FQNEAQ. The CDR3 is CASSLNRLGGTEQFF. The CDR3 coding sequence is TGTGCCAGCAGCCTCAATAGGTTAGGGGGTACTGAGCAGTTCTTC.

CDR3 DNA sequence: TGTGCCAGCAGCTTATGGGGGGCCGAGGAGACCCAGTACTTC. Residues: CASSLWGAEETQYF. The genes are TRBV7-9 and TRBJ2-5; either TRBD1 or TRBD2 may fit D (6 bases each). CDR1 and CDR2 (germline): SEHNR, FQNEAQ (reference sequence). V shed 2 bases and J shed 5 bases, with 12 bases lying between them. This CDR3 has 14 residues.

This clonotype was counted between two and nine times. The genes are TRBV4-2 and TRBJ2-7, with TRBD2 matching 8 bases. Germline CDR1 reads LGHNA; CDR2 reads YNFKEQ. Trimming at V came to 4 bases and at J to 5 bases, leaving 10 bases not matched to a gene. There are 15 residues in the CDR3. Here the CDR3 reads CASSLPDGREDEQYF. Written as DNA, the CDR3 is TGTGCCAGCAGCCTCCCCGACGGGCGGGAGGACGAGCAGTACTTC.